In its sample, the clone carrying this T cell receptor beta chain was seen a few times. The sample originates from a study of blood T cell repertoires in COVID-19. Study-wide background: The United States, Italy and Spain supplied acute and convalescent COVID-19 samples.

Per the study methods: Amplification of reference gene primers was used by the study to estimate nucleated cell counts. Clones were read by immunoSEQ multiplex PCR, and TCRdb kept only the in-frame ones, dropping some. The D gene and trimming were derived from the DNA, and the V and J assignments and clone size from that table. Among 80,000 to 95,000 clones listed, approximately 85% were seen once. V was pared by 2 bases and J by 1 base, with 14 bases between. The CDR3 length is 17 residues. The germline V gene has CDR1 KGHDR and CDR2 SFDVKD. The material sequenced was peripheral blood. This clonotype was obtained from a man in his sixties or seventies with acute or convalescent COVID-19. The chain joins TRBV24-1 to TRBJ1-5; tentatively, D is TRBD1 (5 bases). Here the CDR3 DNA reads TGTGCCACCAGTGATTCTTCGGGGGGGAGAAGCAATCAGCCCCAGCATTTT. Amino acid sequence: CATSDSSGGRSNQPQHF.